The 23 T cell receptor beta chains in this list originate from one sample, sequenced in a study of blood T cell repertoires in COVID-19 (dated by TCRdb to the early 2020s). Receptor libraries were prepared by the immunoSEQ multiplex PCR assay. TCRdb retrieved this table from immuneACCESS and kept in-frame rearrangements only. Not all clones are present; in checked studies, unresolved V genes account for under half, and no reason is known for the remainder. Present in this sample are over 300,000 clones, about 89% of which were seen just once. About 1.2% of the sample lies in the top ten. The sequenced sample consisted of peripheral blood. The receptors were sampled from a middle-aged man with acute or convalescent COVID-19.

This clone has just a few counts. The rearrangement links TRBV7-9 to TRBJ1-5, with TRBD1 matching 7 bases. The germline V gene has CDR1 SEHNR and CDR2 FQNEAQ (reference sequence). V lost 1 base, J lost 2 bases, and 5 bases stayed unmatched. The CDR3 is made up of 16 amino acids. The CDR3 nucleotides read TGTGCCAGCAGCTTAGGTACAGGGGTGGGCAATCAGCCCCAGCATTTT. Encoded protein: CASSLGTGVGNQPQHF.

This chain links TRBV12-3 or TRBV12-4 with TRBJ2-1; possible D gene TRBD2, 5 bases. The CDR3 spans 11 residues. V was clipped by 6 bases and J by 7 bases, with 7 bases between them. CDR3 nucleotides: TGTGCCAGCAGGCTAGCTAATGAGCAGTTCTTC. Amino acids: CASRLANEQFF.

The rearrangement uses TRBV27 and TRBJ1-5; D is undetermined. Germline V gene lookup returns CDR1 MNHEY and CDR2 SMNVEV (reference sequence). Trimming removed 3 bases at V and 2 bases at J, with 11 bases between. CDR3 length: 15 amino acids. The CDR3 region is CASSFGVGGNQPQHF. The CDR3 region has the DNA TGTGCCAGCAGTTTCGGAGTAGGAGGCAATCAGCCCCAGCATTTT.

The rearrangement uses TRBV4-1 and TRBJ2-1, with D possibly being TRBD2 (5 bases). In germline, CDR1 is MGHRA, CDR2 YSYEKL. CDR3 size: 13 residues. The V gene lost 1 base and the J gene lost 13 bases, with 14 bases spanning the gap. CDR3 DNA sequence: TGCGCCAGCAGCCAAGTGGAAAGAGGGAGCCAGTTCTTC. This gives the protein CASSQVERGSQFF.

The chain employs TRBV14 and TRBJ1-1; 8 bases fit TRBD1. Germline CDR1 reads SGHDN; CDR2 reads FVKESK. The CDR3 sequence is 13 residues long. The trim removed 2 bases at V and 9 bases at J, leaving 5 bases unmatched. DNA of the CDR3: TGTGCCAGCAGCCAACAGGACAGGGCGAAAGCTTTCTTT. It translates to CASSQQDRAKAFF.

In its sample, this clone was seen a few times. This chain joins TRBV21-1 and TRBJ2-7; TRBD2, as called in the table, went unchecked against the DNA. TRBV21-1 is designated a pseudogene. The CDR3 runs 18 residues. DNA for the CDR3: TGTGCCAGCAGCAACCCGACTAGCGGGAGGCCCAAGACCTACGAGCAGTACTTC. The encoded protein is CASSNPTSGRPKTYEQYF.

The chain joins TRBV5-4 to TRBJ1-4, with 12 nucleotides matching TRBD1. Per the germline V gene, CDR1 is SGHNT and CDR2 is YYREEE (reference sequence). The ends lost 5 bases at V and 4 bases at J; junction bases unmatched: 9. This CDR3 is built from 17 residues. In DNA, the CDR3 is TGTGCCAGCAGGCCCGGGACAGGGGGCGCAATTAATGAAAAACTGTTTTTT. Translated: CASRPGTGGAINEKLFF.

This chain uses TRBV10-3 with TRBJ1-6; 7 nucleotides match TRBD1. This CDR3 is built from 13 residues. The ends lost 8 bases at V and 8 bases at J; junction bases unmatched: 6. CDR1 ENHRY and CDR2 SYGVKD come from the germline V gene. The CDR3 is CAISTGTDSPLHF. CDR3 DNA sequence: TGTGCCATCTCGACAGGGACTGATTCACCCCTCCACTTT.

The chain couples TRBV28 to TRBJ2-7, with D maybe TRBD1 (5 bases). CDR1 MDHEN and CDR2 SYDVKM come from the germline V gene. There are 15 residues in the CDR3. The germline V and J ends were trimmed by 5 bases and 2 bases, with 16 bases remaining between them. The CDR3 bases are TGTGCCAGCAGTCCCCCCAGGGTGCAAACCTACGAGCAGTACTTC. Residues: CASSPPRVQTYEQYF. Full variable domain (missing parts from reference TRBV28 and TRBJ2-7): DVKVTQSSRYLVKRTGEKVFLECVQDMDHENMFWYRQDPGLGLRLIYFSYDVKMKEKGDIPEGYSVSREKKERFSLILESASTNQTSMYLCASSPPRVQTYEQYFGPGTRLTVT.

This chain connects TRBV4-2 to TRBJ1-2; D uncertain. V gave up 3 bases and J gave up 8 bases, with 7 bases separating them. Germline V gives CDR1 LGHNA, CDR2 YNFKEQ. The CDR3 covers 11 residues. CDR3 in DNA: TGTGCCAGCAGCCAGAGCGCGGGCTACACCTTC. This translates into CASSQSAGYTF.

This chain links TRBV27 with TRBJ2-3; TRBD2 agrees at 16 bases. From germline, CDR1 is MNHEY and CDR2 SMNVEV (reference sequence). Trimming at V came to 6 bases and at J to 4 bases, leaving 10 bases not matched to a gene. The CDR3 totals 18 residues. The CDR3 protein is CASSHGTSGRGGPDTQYF. CDR3 nucleotides: TGTGCCAGCAGCCACGGGACTAGCGGGAGGGGGGGTCCAGATACGCAGTATTTT.

The CDR3 region is CASSLRDRVYEKLFF. The CDR3 coding sequence is TGTGCCAGCAGCTTACGCGACAGGGTTTATGAAAAACTGTTTTTT. The chain joins TRBV7-9 to TRBJ1-4; 7 bases map to TRBD1. Germline CDR1 is SEHNR and CDR2 is FQNEAQ (reference sequence). This CDR3 comprises 15 residues. V was pared by 2 bases and J by 6 bases, with 6 bases of the junction left unmatched.

CDR3 nucleotides: TGTGCCAGCAGCGTACTACACACTGACAGCAATTCAGATACGCAGTATTTT. Amino acids: CASSVLHTDSNSDTQYF. The chain joins TRBV9 to TRBJ2-3; TRBD1 might be the D (5 bases). The V end lost 1 base, the J end lost 4 bases, and 19 bases lay between the germline ends. Germline CDR1 reads SGDLS; CDR2 reads YYNGEE. This CDR3 has 17 residues.

J is TRBJ2-1 and V is TRBV10-3; D is possibly TRBD2 (5 bases). From germline, CDR1 is ENHRY and CDR2 SYGVKD. The CDR3 sequence is 15 residues long. V lost 8 bases, J lost 9 bases, and 23 bases lay in between. The CDR3 DNA follows: TGTGCCATCTTCCGGCCTGGACTTCGGCCCTGTGAGCAGTTCTTC. This codes for CAIFRPGLRPCEQFF.

This chain uses TRBV28 with TRBJ2-7; 8 bases match TRBD2. V lost 5 bases, J lost 3 bases, and 6 bases stayed unmatched. This CDR3 comprises 14 residues. The germline V gene has CDR1 MDHEN and CDR2 SYDVKM. The CDR3 region is CASSVRGDLYEQYF. CDR3 DNA: TGTGCCAGCAGTGTGCGGGGGGACCTCTACGAGCAGTACTTC.

The CDR3 region is CASSEYLGTEAFF. CDR3 DNA sequence: TGCGCCAGCAGCGAGTACCTCGGCACTGAAGCTTTCTTT. The chain uses TRBV4-1 and TRBJ1-1; unclear D gene. The CDR3 runs 13 residues. Germline CDR1 and CDR2: MGHRA and YSYEKL. With 5 bases removed from V and 4 bases from J, the gap between germline ends came to 11 bases.

The chain has TRBV6-1 and TRBJ2-5; D gene uncertain. This CDR3 is built from 14 residues. V lost 2 bases, J lost 5 bases, and 12 bases lay in between. Germline assignment: CDR1 MNHNS and CDR2 SASEGT. CDR3 in amino acids: CASSENASGETQYF. The CDR3 coding sequence is TGTGCCAGCAGTGAAAATGCTAGTGGGGAGACCCAGTACTTC.

The V gene is TRBV7-6, the J gene TRBJ1-2, with TRBD1 matching over 7 bases. V trimming: 3 bases; J trimming: 6 bases; junction bases outside the gene matches: 13. Germline CDR1 SGHVS, CDR2 FNYEAQ. CDR3 size: 16 residues. The CDR3 DNA is TGTGCCAGCAGCTTGAGAAGACAGGGCCGAGTAAATGGCTACACCTTC. Amino acids: CASSLRRQGRVNGYTF.

Here the CDR3 reads CASSSTQQGLWYEQYF. The CDR3 DNA sequence: TGTGCCAGCAGTTCAACCCAACAGGGTTTATGGTACGAGCAGTACTTC. The rearrangement links TRBV27 to TRBJ2-7, with D possibly TRBD1 on 6 matching bases. Trimming removed 4 bases at V and 4 bases at J, with 20 bases between. The CDR3 spans 16 residues. Germline CDR1 MNHEY, CDR2 SMNVEV (reference sequence).

The chain joins TRBV10-3 to TRBJ1-2, with D possibly being TRBD1 (5 bases). The CDR3 is made up of 15 amino acids. CDR1 is ENHRY, CDR2 SYGVKD, per germline. V lost 3 bases, J lost 8 bases, and 19 bases lay in between. CDR3: CAISDWGRGEEGYTF. The CDR3 region has the DNA TGTGCCATCAGTGATTGGGGCAGAGGGGAGGAAGGCTACACCTTC.

Details on this clone: The identical CDR3 is also encoded by other nucleotide sequences in the sample. The V call is TRBV18, the J call TRBJ2-3, with 13 bases fitting TRBD2. The CDR3 covers 16 residues. Germline V lookup: CDR1 KGHSH, CDR2 LQKENI. Trimming removed 3 bases from V and 2 bases from J; junction bases left unmatched: 2. CDR3 sequence: CASSPGTSGTTDTQYF. CDR3 in DNA: TGTGCCAGCTCACCGGGGACTAGCGGGACCACAGATACGCAGTATTTT.

V usage is TRBV28 and J usage is TRBJ1-5, with 7 positions matching TRBD1. The germline gives CDR1 MDHEN, CDR2 SYDVKM. Trimming took 6 bases from V and 2 from J; bases not matched to a gene: 7. This CDR3 is 15 amino acids long. The DNA for the CDR3 is TGTGCCAGCAGCTACAGGGGCGGTGGCAATCAGCCCCAGCATTTT. Its translation is CASSYRGGGNQPQHF.

The chain has TRBV2 and TRBJ2-3; 9 nucleotides line up with TRBD2. Germline loops: CDR1 SNHLY, CDR2 FYNNEI. The trim removed 6 bases at V and 4 bases at J, leaving 8 bases unmatched. The CDR3 extends over 15 amino acids. In nucleotides, the CDR3 is TGTGCCAGCAGACAGGGACTAGCCAGTCCAGATACGCAGTATTTT. It is translated as CASRQGLASPDTQYF.